Below, 19 T cell receptor beta chains from the same sample are listed, as sequenced in a study of cytomegalovirus exposure and HLA in healthy donors. Vbeta (60) and Jbeta (13) primers were used in the PCR. Sequencing was performed with immunoSEQ multiplex PCR; in TCRdb, only in-frame clones are kept and a portion is missing. This repertoire shows about 210,000 clones, over 80% found once; its top ten account for approximately 10%. Specimen: PBMCs. The receptors were gathered from a woman in her 50s in good health and CMV-seropositive.

The V gene is TRBV5-1, the J gene TRBJ2-1, with a tentative D call TRBD2 (6 bases). CDR1 is SGHRS, CDR2 YFSETQ, per germline. The V and J ends lost 9 bases and 3 bases respectively, with 19 bases between them. CDR3 length: 15 amino acids. The CDR3 coding sequence is TGCGCCACAACCTCGGGAGTGCAGAGCTACAATGAGCAGTTCTTC. This translates into CATTSGVQSYNEQFF.

The chain joins TRBV5-6 to TRBJ2-1; 9 nucleotides line up with TRBD1. Germline CDR1 SGHDT, CDR2 YYEEEE. The CDR3 is made up of 16 amino acids. V was clipped by 5 bases and J by 9 bases; unmatched bases: 15. The CDR3 loop reads CASRPPPGQGTSEQFF. Written as DNA, the CDR3 is TGTGCCAGCAGACCCCCCCCGGGACAGGGAACCAGTGAGCAGTTCTTC.

The rearrangement uses TRBV6-6 and TRBJ1-2; D might be TRBD1 (6 bases). V was trimmed by 6 bases and J by 6 bases, leaving 14 bases between them. The CDR3 runs to 13 residues. Germline V lookup: CDR1 MNHNY, CDR2 SVGAGI (reference sequence). The CDR3 region is CASSLGGLDGYTF. The CDR3 DNA sequence: TGTGCCAGCAGCTTAGGGGGTCTCGATGGCTACACCTTC.

The V call is TRBV11-1, the J call TRBJ1-6, with 7 positions matching TRBD1. This CDR3 region has 13 residues. The V segment lost 4 bases and the J segment 13 bases; nucleotides outside the gene matches: 7. CDR1 and CDR2 (germline): SGHAT, FQDESV (reference sequence). In nucleotides, the CDR3 is TGTGCCAGCAGCTCGAGGACAGGAGTTCCCCTCCACTTT. Amino acid sequence: CASSSRTGVPLHF.

The chain employs TRBV6-6 and TRBJ1-5; D uncertain. Germline values: CDR1 MNHNY, CDR2 SVGAGI (reference sequence). The CDR3 has 13 amino acids. Trimming removed 6 bases from V and 4 bases from J, with 10 bases in between. The CDR3: CASSTIENQPQHF. In nucleotides, the CDR3 is TGTGCCAGCAGCACTATAGAGAATCAGCCCCAGCATTTT.

This chain uses TRBV7-6 with TRBJ2-2; D is uncertain. The CDR3 is 15 residues long. The V gene lost 1 base and the J gene lost 6 bases, with 12 bases spanning the gap. Germline V gives CDR1 SGHVS, CDR2 FNYEAQ. CDR3 protein: CASSLGYSGPGELFF. The DNA for the CDR3 is TGTGCCAGCAGCTTAGGTTACTCAGGTCCCGGGGAGCTGTTTTTT.

The chain recombines TRBV7-8 with TRBJ2-3; TRBD1 aligns across 8 bases. The germline CDR1 and CDR2 sequences are SGHVS and FQNEAQ. V was clipped by 5 bases and J by 5 bases; unmatched bases: 12. The CDR3 is 16 residues long. The CDR3 DNA is TGTGCCAGCAGCCCCAGGACAGGGCGGTTGGGAGATACGCAGTATTTT. Translating it yields CASSPRTGRLGDTQYF.

The rearrangement joins TRBV4-3 to TRBJ2-7; 7 bases match TRBD1. V lost 6 bases to trimming and J lost 2 bases; unmatched junction nucleotides: 7. Germline CDR1 is LGHNA and CDR2 is YSLEER. This CDR3 has 14 amino acids. The CDR3 protein is CASSPQTGPYEQYF. CDR3 coding DNA: TGCGCCAGCAGTCCACAGACAGGGCCCTACGAGCAGTACTTC.

J is TRBJ1-1 and V is TRBV5-1; D uncertain. CDR3 length: 15 residues. Germline values: CDR1 SGHRS, CDR2 YFSETQ. V was cut by 0 bases and J by 0 bases, with 9 bases left in between. The CDR3, as DNA: TGCGCCAGCAGCTTGGAAGTAGAAATGAACACTGAAGCTTTCTTT. Amino acid sequence: CASSLEVEMNTEAFF.

The chain couples TRBV19 to TRBJ2-1, with 10 bases matching TRBD1. CDR3 size: 14 residues. Germline V gives CDR1 LNHDA, CDR2 SQIVND (reference sequence). V shed 5 bases, J shed 7 bases, and the junction held 5 bases outside the gene matches. The CDR3 loop is CASSLGTGDNEQFF. In DNA, the CDR3 is TGTGCCAGTAGTCTGGGGACAGGGGATAATGAGCAGTTCTTC.

This clone was detected a few times. This chain links TRBV7-9 with TRBJ2-7, with 11 bases identical to TRBD1. J lost 6 bases, V lost 6 bases, and 4 bases had no gene match. CDR3 size: 13 residues. Germline V gene lookup returns CDR1 SEHNR and CDR2 FQNEAQ (reference sequence). CDR3 nucleotides: TGTGCCAGCAGGGGACAGGGGGAGGGCGAGCAGTACTTC. It codes for CASRGQGEGEQYF.

The genes are TRBV9 and TRBJ2-3, with 7 bases aligning to TRBD2. Germline V gives CDR1 SGDLS, CDR2 YYNGEE. The CDR3 is 14 residues long. Trimming cost V 0 bases and J 7 bases; bases outside gene matches: 5. The CDR3 reads CASSVAGGTNTQYF. The CDR3 nucleotides read TGTGCCAGCAGCGTAGCCGGGGGGACCAATACGCAGTATTTT.

The J gene is TRBJ2-7, the V gene TRBV5-1, with TRBD1 matching 8 bases. V lost 4 bases and J lost 0; bases outside the gene matches: 6. CDR1 and CDR2 from the germline V gene are SGHRS and YFSETQ. The CDR3 has 15 residues. Written as DNA, the CDR3 is TGCGCCAGCAGCCTTCGGGACAGGAGCTCCTACGAGCAGTACTTC. The encoded protein is CASSLRDRSSYEQYF.

The chain combines TRBV5-1 with TRBJ1-2; 8 bases are shared with TRBD1. Germline-derived CDR1 and CDR2 are SGHRS and YFSETQ. V shed 4 bases, J shed 5 bases, and the junction held 10 bases outside the gene matches. CDR3 length: 15 amino acids. This chain's CDR3 is CASSDSGGVGYGYTF. The CDR3 DNA sequence: TGCGCCAGCAGCGACTCAGGGGGCGTGGGTTATGGCTACACCTTC.

This sequence joins TRBV6-6 and TRBJ2-7; tentative D call: TRBD1 (5 bases). Trimming took 6 bases from V and 10 from J, leaving 13 bases between them. The CDR3 consists of 11 residues. Germline lookup yields CDR1 MNHNY and CDR2 SVGAGI (reference sequence). The DNA for the CDR3 is TGTGCCAGCAGCCCAAGGCAGGGACAGTACTTC. The encoded protein is CASSPRQGQYF.

This chain links TRBV2 with TRBJ2-5; 12 positions agree with TRBD2. The length of the CDR3 is 16 residues. The J segment lost 2 bases and the V segment lost 2 bases, leaving 3 bases of the junction unmatched. Germline V CDR1 and CDR2: SNHLY, FYNNEI. The CDR3 DNA is TGTGCCAGCAGTGAAATACTAGCGGGGGGTCAAGAGACCCAGTACTTC. Protein sequence: CASSEILAGGQETQYF.

The chain links TRBV7-2 to TRBJ1-4; D ambiguous. Trimming cost V 0 bases and J 0 bases, with 2 bases left between them. The CDR3 has 14 residues. Germline assignment: CDR1 SGHTA and CDR2 FQGNSA. The CDR3 is CASSLAATNEKLFF. The CDR3 nucleotides are TGTGCCAGCAGCTTAGCCGCAACTAATGAAAAACTGTTTTTT.

This clone was detected a few times. This rearrangement joins TRBV11-2 to TRBJ1-5; unclear D gene. V shed 5 bases and J shed 0 bases, with 8 bases lying between them. This CDR3 contains 14 residues. Germline V gene data show CDR1 as SGHAT and CDR2 as FQNNGV. The CDR3 sequence: CASSRHNSNQPQHF. The DNA of the CDR3 is TGTGCCAGCAGCCGACATAATAGCAATCAGCCCCAGCATTTT.

By share, this clone ranks as medium-sized. V gene TRBV9 combines with J gene TRBJ1-1; possibly TRBD1 for D (5 bases). This CDR3 has 16 amino acids. Trimming removed 4 bases from V and 4 bases from J, with 20 bases in between. Germline V gene sequence: CDR1 SGDLS, CDR2 YYNGEE. CDR3 nucleotide sequence: TGTGCCAGCAGCTCCTCAGTGGGGGGGATTGGCACTGAAGCTTTCTTT. Protein product: CASSSSVGGIGTEAFF.